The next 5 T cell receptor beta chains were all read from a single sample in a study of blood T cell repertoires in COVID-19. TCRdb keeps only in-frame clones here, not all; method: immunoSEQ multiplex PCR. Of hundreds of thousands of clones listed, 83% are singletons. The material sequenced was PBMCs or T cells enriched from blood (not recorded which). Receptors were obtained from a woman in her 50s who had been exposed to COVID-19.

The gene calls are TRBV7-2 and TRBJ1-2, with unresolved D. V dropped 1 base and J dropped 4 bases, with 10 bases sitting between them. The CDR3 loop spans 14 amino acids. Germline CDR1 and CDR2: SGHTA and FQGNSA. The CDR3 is CASSLEQARYGYTF. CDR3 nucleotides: TGTGCCAGCAGCTTAGAGCAGGCCCGCTATGGCTACACCTTC.

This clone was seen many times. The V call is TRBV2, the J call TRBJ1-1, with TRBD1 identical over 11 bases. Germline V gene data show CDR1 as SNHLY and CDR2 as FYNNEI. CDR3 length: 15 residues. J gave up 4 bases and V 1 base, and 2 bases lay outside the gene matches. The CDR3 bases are TGTGCCAGCAGTGAAGGGACAGGGGGCATCACTGAAGCTTTCTTT. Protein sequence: CASSEGTGGITEAFF.

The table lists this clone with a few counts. This chain's CDR3 is CASRRTAIDGYGYTF. CDR3 DNA: TGTGCCAGCAGGAGGACAGCCATTGACGGTTATGGCTACACCTTC. The V and J genes are TRBV6-5 and TRBJ1-2; D is possibly TRBD1 (6 bases). V gave up 6 bases and J gave up 5 bases, with 19 bases separating them. Germline CDR1 MNHEY, CDR2 SVGAGI. CDR3 length: 15 amino acids.

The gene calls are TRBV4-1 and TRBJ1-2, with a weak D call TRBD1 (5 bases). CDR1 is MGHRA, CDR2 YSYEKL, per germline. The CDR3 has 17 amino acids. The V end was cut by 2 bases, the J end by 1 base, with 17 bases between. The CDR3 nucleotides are TGCGCCAGCAGCCAAAAAATTAACTCGGGGGATAACTATGGCTACACCTTC. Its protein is CASSQKINSGDNYGYTF.

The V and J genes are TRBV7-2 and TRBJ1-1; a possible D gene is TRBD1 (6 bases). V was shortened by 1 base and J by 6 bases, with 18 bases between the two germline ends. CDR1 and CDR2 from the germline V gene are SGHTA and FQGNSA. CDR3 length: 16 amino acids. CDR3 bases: TGTGCCAGCAGCTTAGGAGGGACACCGGGTGGACCTGAAGCTTTCTTT. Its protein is CASSLGGTPGGPEAFF.